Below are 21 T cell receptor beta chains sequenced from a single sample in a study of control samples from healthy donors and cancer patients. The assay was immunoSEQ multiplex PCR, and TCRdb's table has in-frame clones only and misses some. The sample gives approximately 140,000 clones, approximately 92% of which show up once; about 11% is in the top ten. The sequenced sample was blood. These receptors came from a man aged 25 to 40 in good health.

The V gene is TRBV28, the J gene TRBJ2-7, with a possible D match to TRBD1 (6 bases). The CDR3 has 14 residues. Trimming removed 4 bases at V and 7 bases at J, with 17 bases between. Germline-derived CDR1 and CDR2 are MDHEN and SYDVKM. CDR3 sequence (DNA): TGTGCCAGCAGTTCTTCTAAAGTCAGGGGTGAGCAGTACTTC. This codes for CASSSSKVRGEQYF.

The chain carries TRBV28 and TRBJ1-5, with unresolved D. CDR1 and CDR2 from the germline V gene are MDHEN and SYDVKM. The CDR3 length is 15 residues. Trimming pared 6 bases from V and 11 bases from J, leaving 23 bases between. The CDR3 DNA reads TGTGCCAGCAGGTACGCCGGGGTGGAGTACGGGTCCCAGCATTTT. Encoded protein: CASRYAGVEYGSQHF.

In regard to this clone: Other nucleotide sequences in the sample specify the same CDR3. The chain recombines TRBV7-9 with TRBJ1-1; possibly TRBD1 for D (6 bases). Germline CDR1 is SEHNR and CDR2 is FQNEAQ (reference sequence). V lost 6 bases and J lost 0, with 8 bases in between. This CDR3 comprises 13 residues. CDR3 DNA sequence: TGTGCCAGCAGTCGGACAGTGAACACTGAAGCTTTCTTT. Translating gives CASSRTVNTEAFF.

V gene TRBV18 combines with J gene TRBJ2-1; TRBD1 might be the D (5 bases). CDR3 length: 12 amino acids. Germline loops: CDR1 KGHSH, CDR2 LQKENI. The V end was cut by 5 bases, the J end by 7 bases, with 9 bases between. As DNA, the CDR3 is TGTGCCAGCTCATCCAGGGTTAATGAGCAGTTCTTC. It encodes CASSSRVNEQFF.

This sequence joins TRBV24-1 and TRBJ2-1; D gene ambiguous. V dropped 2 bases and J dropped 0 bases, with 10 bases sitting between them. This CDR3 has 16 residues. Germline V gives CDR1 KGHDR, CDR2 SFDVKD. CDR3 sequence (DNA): TGTGCCACCAGTGATTCCGGTTTTAGCTCCTACAATGAGCAGTTCTTC. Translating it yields CATSDSGFSSYNEQFF.

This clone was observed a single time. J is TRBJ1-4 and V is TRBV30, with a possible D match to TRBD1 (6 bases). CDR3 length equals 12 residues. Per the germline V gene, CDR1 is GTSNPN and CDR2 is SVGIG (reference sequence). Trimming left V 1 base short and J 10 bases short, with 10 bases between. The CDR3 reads CAWSGQEGKLFF. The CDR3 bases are TGTGCCTGGAGTGGACAGGAAGGAAAACTGTTTTTT.

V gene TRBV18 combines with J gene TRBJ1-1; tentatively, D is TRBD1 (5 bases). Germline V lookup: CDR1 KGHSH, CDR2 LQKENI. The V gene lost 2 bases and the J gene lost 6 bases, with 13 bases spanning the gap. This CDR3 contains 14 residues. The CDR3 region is CASSPKGWGSEAFF. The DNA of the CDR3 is TGTGCCAGCTCACCAAAGGGGTGGGGATCTGAAGCTTTCTTT. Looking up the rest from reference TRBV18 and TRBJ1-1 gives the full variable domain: NAGVMQNPRHLVRRRGQEARLRCSPMKGHSHVYWYRQLPEEGLKFMVYLQKENIIDESGMPKERFSAEFPKEGPSILRIQQVVRGDSAAYFCASSPKGWGSEAFFGQGTRLTVV.

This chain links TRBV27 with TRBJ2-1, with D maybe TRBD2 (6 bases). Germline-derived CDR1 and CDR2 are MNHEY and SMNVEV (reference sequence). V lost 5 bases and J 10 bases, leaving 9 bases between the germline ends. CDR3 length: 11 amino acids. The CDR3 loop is CASSLGLEQFF. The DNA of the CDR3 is TGTGCCAGCAGTCTTGGACTAGAGCAGTTCTTC.

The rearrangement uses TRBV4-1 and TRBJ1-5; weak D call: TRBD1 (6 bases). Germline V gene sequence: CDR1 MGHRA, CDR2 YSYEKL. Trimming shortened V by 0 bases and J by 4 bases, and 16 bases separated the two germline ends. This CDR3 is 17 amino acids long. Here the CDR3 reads CASSQDETDRRNQPQHF. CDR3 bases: TGCGCCAGCAGCCAAGACGAGACGGACAGACGAAATCAGCCCCAGCATTTT.

The CDR3 nucleotides are TGTGCCAGCAGCGTAGTGAATGGTGGGGAGCTGTTTTTT. This encodes CASSVVNGGELFF. The chain recombines TRBV9 with TRBJ2-2; D is ambiguous. Per germline, CDR1 SGDLS and CDR2 YYNGEE. V lost 0 bases, J lost 8 bases, and 8 bases lay in between. The length of the CDR3 is 13 residues.

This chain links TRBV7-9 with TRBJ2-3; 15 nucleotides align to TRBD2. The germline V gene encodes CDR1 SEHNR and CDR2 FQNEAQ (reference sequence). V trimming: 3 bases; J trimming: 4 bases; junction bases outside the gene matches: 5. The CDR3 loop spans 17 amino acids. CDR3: CASSLGLAGGSADTQYF. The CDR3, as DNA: TGTGCCAGCAGCTTGGGACTAGCGGGAGGTTCCGCAGATACGCAGTATTTT.

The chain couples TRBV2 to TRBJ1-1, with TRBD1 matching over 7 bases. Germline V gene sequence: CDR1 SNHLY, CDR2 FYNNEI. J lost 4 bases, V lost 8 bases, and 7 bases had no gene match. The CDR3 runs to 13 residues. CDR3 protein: CASVRQGGTEAFF. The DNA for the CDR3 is TGTGCCAGCGTCCGACAGGGCGGCACTGAAGCTTTCTTT.

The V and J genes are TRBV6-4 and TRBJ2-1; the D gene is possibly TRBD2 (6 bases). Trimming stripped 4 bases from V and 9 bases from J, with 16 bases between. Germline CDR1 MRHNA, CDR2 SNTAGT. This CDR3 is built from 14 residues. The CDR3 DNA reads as TGTGCCAGCAGTGCCGCTAGCGAGGACTTTGAGCAGTTCTTC. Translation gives CASSAASEDFEQFF.

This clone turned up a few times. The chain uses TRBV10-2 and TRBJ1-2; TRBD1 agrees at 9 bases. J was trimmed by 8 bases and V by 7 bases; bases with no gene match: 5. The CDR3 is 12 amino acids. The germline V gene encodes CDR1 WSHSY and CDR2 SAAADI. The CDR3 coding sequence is TGCGCCAGCACTCCAACAGGGGGCGGCTACACCTTC. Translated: CASTPTGGGYTF.

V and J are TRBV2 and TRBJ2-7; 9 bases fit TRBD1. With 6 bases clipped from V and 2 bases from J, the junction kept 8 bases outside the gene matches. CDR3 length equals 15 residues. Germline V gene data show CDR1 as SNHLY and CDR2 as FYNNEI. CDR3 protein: CASRVGQGSPYEQYF. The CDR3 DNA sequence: TGTGCCAGCAGGGTCGGACAGGGGTCTCCCTACGAGCAGTACTTC.

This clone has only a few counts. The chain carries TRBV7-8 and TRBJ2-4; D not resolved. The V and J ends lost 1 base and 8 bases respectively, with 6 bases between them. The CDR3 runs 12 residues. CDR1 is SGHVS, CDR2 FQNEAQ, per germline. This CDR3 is CASSLDYDIQYF. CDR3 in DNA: TGTGCCAGCAGCTTAGATTATGACATTCAGTACTTC. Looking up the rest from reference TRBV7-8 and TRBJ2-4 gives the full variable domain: GAGVSQSPRYKVAKRGQDVALRCDPISGHVSLFWYQQALGQGPEFLTYFQNEAQLDKSGLPSDRFFAERPEGSVSTLKIQRTQQEDSAVYLCASSLDYDIQYFGAGTRLSVL.

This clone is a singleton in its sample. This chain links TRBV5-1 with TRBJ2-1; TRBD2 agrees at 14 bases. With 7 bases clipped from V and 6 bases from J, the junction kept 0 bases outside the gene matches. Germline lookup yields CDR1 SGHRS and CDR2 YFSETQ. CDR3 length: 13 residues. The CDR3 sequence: CASGLAGGNEQFF. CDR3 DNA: TGCGCCAGCGGACTAGCGGGAGGCAATGAGCAGTTCTTC.

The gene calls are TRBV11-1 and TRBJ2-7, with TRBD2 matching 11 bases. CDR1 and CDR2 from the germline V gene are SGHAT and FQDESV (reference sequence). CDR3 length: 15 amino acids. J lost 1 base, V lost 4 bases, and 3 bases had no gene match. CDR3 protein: CASSSTSGSSYEQYF. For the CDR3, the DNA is TGTGCCAGCAGCTCAACTAGCGGGAGTTCCTACGAGCAGTACTTC.

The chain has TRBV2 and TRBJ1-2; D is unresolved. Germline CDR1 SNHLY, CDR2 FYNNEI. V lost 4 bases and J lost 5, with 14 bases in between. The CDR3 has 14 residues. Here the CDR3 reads CASSALVSPYGYTF. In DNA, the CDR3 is TGTGCCAGCAGTGCCTTAGTCAGCCCTTATGGCTACACCTTC. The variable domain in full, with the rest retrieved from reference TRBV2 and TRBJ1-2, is EPEVTQTPSHQVTQMGQEVILRCVPISNHLYFYWYRQILGQKVEFLVSFYNNEISEKSEIFDDQFSVERPDGSNFTLKIRSTKLEDSAMYFCASSALVSPYGYTFGSGTRLTVV.

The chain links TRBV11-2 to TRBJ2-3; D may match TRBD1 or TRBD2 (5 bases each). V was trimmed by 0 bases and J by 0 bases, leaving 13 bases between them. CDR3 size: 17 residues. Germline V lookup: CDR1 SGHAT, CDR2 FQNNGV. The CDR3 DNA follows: TGTGCCAGCAGCTTAGACCCCCCAGGGAGTAGCACAGATACGCAGTATTTT. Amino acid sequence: CASSLDPPGSSTDTQYF. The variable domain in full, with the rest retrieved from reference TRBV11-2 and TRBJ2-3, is EAGVAQSPRYKIIEKRQSVAFWCNPISGHATLYWYQQILGQGPKLLIQFQNNGVVDDSQLPKDRFSAERLKGVDSTLKIQPAKLEDSAVYLCASSLDPPGSSTDTQYFGPGTRLTVL.

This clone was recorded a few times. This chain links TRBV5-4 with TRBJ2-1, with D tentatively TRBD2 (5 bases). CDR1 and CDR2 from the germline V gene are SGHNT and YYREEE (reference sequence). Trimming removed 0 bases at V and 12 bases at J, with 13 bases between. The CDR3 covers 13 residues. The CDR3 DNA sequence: TGTGCCAGCAGCTTGGACTCGCGAGGGCGGCAGTTCTTC. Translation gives CASSLDSRGRQFF.